A single sample is the source of the 29 T cell receptor beta chains below, sequenced in a study of cytomegalovirus exposure and HLA in healthy donors. In the PCR, 60 Vbeta and 13 Jbeta primers were used. Data came from immunoSEQ multiplex PCR; TCRdb stores just in-frame clones and leaves some out. This sample carries fewer than 200,000 clones, approximately 80% of them seen once, and the ten largest clones take roughly 0.69%. Sequencing was performed on PBMCs. The receptors here all came from a woman in her late teens or twenties in good health and CMV-seronegative.

The gene calls are TRBV19 and TRBJ2-1, with 9 bases aligning to TRBD2. Germline values: CDR1 LNHDA, CDR2 SQIVND (reference sequence). The trim removed 7 bases at V and 9 bases at J, leaving 13 bases unmatched. The CDR3 spans 15 residues. The DNA for the CDR3 is TGTGCCAGTAAAAAGTTGCGGGAGGGCCTGAGTGAGCAGTTCTTC. Its protein product is CASKKLREGLSEQFF.

The chain employs TRBV28 and TRBJ2-7; D gene uncertain. The V gene lost 5 bases and the J gene lost 2 bases, with 4 bases spanning the gap. Germline CDR1 reads MDHEN; CDR2 reads SYDVKM. The CDR3 runs 11 residues. The CDR3 region is CASSLTYEQYF. The CDR3 coding sequence is TGTGCCAGCAGTCTAACCTACGAGCAGTACTTC.

The V gene is TRBV9, the J gene TRBJ2-1, with D perhaps TRBD1 (5 bases). The CDR3 contains 13 residues. V was pared by 3 bases and J by 9 bases, with 13 bases between. CDR1 is SGDLS, CDR2 YYNGEE, per germline. CDR3 amino acids: CASSARLRGEQFF. The CDR3 DNA reads TGTGCCAGCAGCGCAAGATTAAGGGGTGAGCAGTTCTTC.

V is TRBV7-6 and J is TRBJ2-3, with TRBD2 matching 8 bases. Unmatched junction bases numbered 5, after V lost 1 base and J lost 2 bases. Germline V gene data show CDR1 as SGHVS and CDR2 as FNYEAQ. CDR3 length equals 16 residues. In DNA, the CDR3 is TGTGCCAGCAGCTTAGAGGCTAGCGGGCCCACAGATACGCAGTATTTT. Its protein product is CASSLEASGPTDTQYF.

The gene calls are TRBV10-2 and TRBJ1-4; D unresolved. CDR3 size: 14 residues. The V and J ends lost 6 bases and 7 bases respectively, with 15 bases between them. Germline V gene lookup returns CDR1 WSHSY and CDR2 SAAADI. The CDR3 nucleotides are TGCGCCAGCAGCCCCGGGCGGGGAAGTGAAAAACTGTTTTTT. The encoded protein is CASSPGRGSEKLFF.

This chain links TRBV5-4 with TRBJ2-1; the D gene is possibly TRBD2 (5 bases). V lost 3 bases and J 2 bases, leaving 12 bases between the germline ends. Germline loops: CDR1 SGHNT, CDR2 YYREEE (reference sequence). The CDR3 is 15 amino acids. The CDR3: CASSSPAGAYNEQFF. For the CDR3, the DNA is TGTGCCAGCAGCTCCCCCGCGGGCGCCTACAATGAGCAGTTCTTC.

The chain combines TRBV27 with TRBJ1-2; D perhaps matches TRBD1 (6 bases). Deletions cut 4 bases from V and 3 bases from J, with 9 bases between. CDR3 length: 13 residues. Looked up from germline, CDR1 is MNHEY and CDR2 is SMNVEV (reference sequence). As DNA, the CDR3 is TGTGCCAGCAGTTCTGCAGGGGACTATGGCTACACCTTC. As protein: CASSSAGDYGYTF.

This sequence joins TRBV18 and TRBJ1-2; 7 bases align to TRBD1. V trimming: 6 bases; J trimming: 5 bases; junction bases outside the gene matches: 15. This CDR3 has 16 amino acids. Looked up from germline, CDR1 is KGHSH and CDR2 is LQKENI. CDR3 nucleotides: TGTGCCAGCTCTCCCGACAGGGCCGGGGGAGTTTATGGCTACACCTTC. Its translation is CASSPDRAGGVYGYTF.

Comments on this clone: Other nucleotide sequences in the sample specify the same CDR3. The chain joins TRBV11-3 to TRBJ1-1; D remains unclear. The CDR3 runs to 13 residues. V was trimmed by 4 bases and J by 7 bases, leaving 13 bases between them. Germline V gives CDR1 SGHNT, CDR2 YENEEA. The CDR3 reads CASSSLERSEAFF. The CDR3 DNA reads as TGTGCCAGCAGCTCCTTAGAGCGAAGTGAAGCTTTCTTT.

The chain has TRBV7-9 and TRBJ1-4, with no clear D. Trimming stripped 5 bases from V and 4 bases from J, with 11 bases between. The CDR3 covers 14 residues. CDR1 is SEHNR, CDR2 FQNEAQ, per germline (reference sequence). CDR3 sequence reads: CASSQGRDNEKLFF. CDR3 sequence (DNA): TGTGCCAGCAGCCAAGGGAGAGATAATGAAAAACTGTTTTTT.

The chain carries TRBV4-1 and TRBJ2-2; tentatively, D is TRBD1 (5 bases). The CDR3 has 18 amino acids. V gave up 1 base and J gave up 1 base, with 16 bases separating them. The germline V gene has CDR1 MGHRA and CDR2 YSYEKL. Written as DNA, the CDR3 is TGCGCCAGCAGCCAAGGGACAAGAGGAACAAGGAACACCGGGGAGCTGTTTTTT. Protein sequence: CASSQGTRGTRNTGELFF.

The chain employs TRBV6-5 and TRBJ2-7; 7 bases are a match to TRBD1. Losses at the gene ends were 6 bases for V and 6 bases for J; bases not matched to a gene: 8. CDR3 length equals 13 residues. Germline V CDR1 and CDR2: MNHEY, SVGAGI. The CDR3 spells CASSPGQSPEQYF. CDR3 sequence (DNA): TGTGCCAGCAGCCCGGGACAGTCCCCCGAGCAGTACTTC.

The V and J genes are TRBV5-1 and TRBJ1-4; a possible D gene is TRBD1 (6 bases). The CDR3 sequence is 15 residues long. Germline CDR1 is SGHRS and CDR2 is YFSETQ. The V end lost 4 bases, the J end lost 2 bases, and 12 bases lay between the germline ends. The chain's CDR3 is CASSGTGMTNEKLFF. In nucleotides, the CDR3 is TGCGCCAGCAGCGGAACAGGGATGACTAATGAAAAACTGTTTTTT.

The chain links TRBV9 to TRBJ1-3; no firm D call. Trimming took off 0 bases at V and 2 bases at J, with 6 bases between the two ends. CDR3 length: 14 amino acids. Germline assignment: CDR1 SGDLS and CDR2 YYNGEE. The CDR3 DNA reads TGTGCCAGCAGCGTAGGTAGAACTGGAAACACCATATATTTT. Translating gives CASSVGRTGNTIYF.

The V and J genes are TRBV28 and TRBJ2-1; D is undetermined. V was cut by 7 bases and J by 4 bases, with 5 bases left in between. There are 11 residues in the CDR3. The V gene's germline CDR1 is MDHEN and CDR2 SYDVKM. The CDR3 here is CASTMYNEQFF. The CDR3 DNA reads as TGTGCCAGCACCATGTACAATGAGCAGTTCTTC.

The V call is TRBV4-1, the J call TRBJ2-3; 10 bases map to TRBD1. J lost 5 bases, V lost 2 bases, and 4 bases had no gene match. CDR1 is MGHRA, CDR2 YSYEKL, per germline. The CDR3 runs to 15 residues. In DNA, the CDR3 is TGCGCCAGCAGCCAACCGGGACAGGGGCAAGATACGCAGTATTTT. Encoded protein: CASSQPGQGQDTQYF.

This chain joins TRBV28 and TRBJ2-7; TRBD1 is a possible D gene (5 bases). Germline V CDR1 and CDR2: MDHEN, SYDVKM. V dropped 5 bases and J dropped 0 bases, with 8 bases sitting between them. The CDR3 loop spans 13 amino acids. This chain's CDR3 is CASSTTGSYEQYF. The CDR3 bases are TGTGCCAGCAGTACCACAGGCTCCTACGAGCAGTACTTC. Full variable domain (missing parts from reference TRBV28 and TRBJ2-7): DVKVTQSSRYLVKRTGEKVFLECVQDMDHENMFWYRQDPGLGLRLIYFSYDVKMKEKGDIPEGYSVSREKKERFSLILESASTNQTSMYLCASSTTGSYEQYFGPGTRLTVT.

This chain's CDR3 is CASRRTGTGGFKETQYF. The CDR3 coding sequence is TGTGCCAGCCGACGTACCGGGACAGGGGGCTTCAAAGAGACCCAGTACTTC. The chain has TRBV7-9 and TRBJ2-5, with 12 bases identical to TRBD1. With 8 bases clipped from V and 3 bases from J, the junction kept 13 bases outside the gene matches. Per the germline V gene, CDR1 is SEHNR and CDR2 is FQNEAQ (reference sequence). This CDR3 contains 17 residues.

This clone was seen only once. The chain links TRBV13 to TRBJ2-1, with 7 bases lining up with TRBD2. This CDR3 is 14 amino acids long. Germline V gene data show CDR1 as PRHDT and CDR2 as FYEKMQ (reference sequence). Losses at the gene ends were 2 bases for V and 15 bases for J; bases not matched to a gene: 13. CDR3 in amino acids: CASSLTLSSGRAFF. CDR3 nucleotide sequence: TGTGCCAGCAGCTTAACCCTCTCTAGCGGCCGGGCGTTCTTC.

This clone was counted once. This chain connects TRBV19 to TRBJ1-2; tentatively, D is TRBD1 (6 bases). The V end was cut by 11 bases, the J end by 0 bases, with 10 bases between. Germline assignment: CDR1 LNHDA and CDR2 SQIVND (reference sequence). The CDR3 extends over 12 amino acids. Here the CDR3 reads CAGWDTNYGYTF. CDR3 DNA sequence: TGTGCCGGCTGGGACACTAACTATGGCTACACCTTC.

This chain uses TRBV2 with TRBJ2-7; D possibly corresponds to TRBD2 (5 bases). This CDR3 has 15 amino acids. Germline CDR1 and CDR2: SNHLY and FYNNEI. Deletions cut 4 bases from V and 4 bases from J, with 17 bases between. Written as DNA, the CDR3 is TGTGCCAGCAGTGGTCCGGGAAGGTCAGGTTACGAGCAGTACTTC. This codes for CASSGPGRSGYEQYF.

The chain couples TRBV11-3 to TRBJ2-1; the match to TRBD2 covers 10 bases. V trimming: 5 bases; J trimming: 6 bases; junction bases outside the gene matches: 10. The CDR3 has 16 amino acids. Germline V gene data show CDR1 as SGHNT and CDR2 as YENEEA. CDR3 loop: CASSPLGLAGANEQFF. The CDR3 DNA reads as TGTGCCAGCAGCCCCCTGGGGCTAGCGGGAGCCAATGAGCAGTTCTTC.

The chain recombines TRBV4-1 with TRBJ2-7; 11 bases fit TRBD1. The CDR3 spans 15 residues. The germline CDR1 and CDR2 sequences are MGHRA and YSYEKL. Unmatched junction bases numbered 2, after V lost 0 bases and J lost 4 bases. CDR3 loop: CASSQEGTGGYEQYF. The CDR3 nucleotides read TGCGCCAGCAGCCAAGAAGGGACAGGGGGGTACGAGCAGTACTTC.

This clone was detected a few times. This chain links TRBV21-1 with TRBJ1-5; the table's D call, TRBD1, was not checked against the DNA. TRBV21-1 counts as a pseudogene. This CDR3 region has 14 residues. Written as DNA, the CDR3 is TGTGCCAGCAGGGGGGACAGGGTAGGACAGCCCCAGCATTTT. Protein sequence: CASRGDRVGQPQHF.

The chain links TRBV11-2 to TRBJ1-4, with 8 bases identical to TRBD1. CDR1 is SGHAT and CDR2 is FQNNGV in the germline V gene. V trimming: 2 bases; J trimming: 3 bases; junction bases outside the gene matches: 5. This CDR3 has 16 amino acids. CDR3 DNA sequence: TGTGCCAGCAGCTTAAGGACAGGGCATGCTAATGAAAAACTGTTTTTT. Protein sequence: CASSLRTGHANEKLFF. The complete variable domain, with remaining parts taken from reference TRBV11-2 and TRBJ1-4, reads EAGVAQSPRYKIIEKRQSVAFWCNPISGHATLYWYQQILGQGPKLLIQFQNNGVVDDSQLPKDRFSAERLKGVDSTLKIQPAKLEDSAVYLCASSLRTGHANEKLFFGSGTQLSVL.

The chain carries TRBV28 and TRBJ1-5; TRBD1 aligns across 7 bases. V shed 7 bases and J 4 bases; nucleotides not matched to a gene: 7. The CDR3 consists of 14 residues. In germline, CDR1 is MDHEN, CDR2 SYDVKM. CDR3 bases: TGTGCCAGCACCTGGGACAGCTTTAATCAGCCCCAGCATTTT. Translated: CASTWDSFNQPQHF.

CDR3 nucleotide sequence: TGTGCCACCAGCAGAGTGCAGGTAGACACAGATACGCAGTATTTT. Protein: CATSRVQVDTDTQYF. The rearrangement links TRBV15 to TRBJ2-3, with D unclear. CDR3 size: 15 residues. V lost 1 base to trimming and J lost 2 bases, with 10 bases between them. CDR1 and CDR2 (germline): LNHNV, YYDKDF (reference sequence).

This clone was recorded a few times. The chain joins TRBV7-6 to TRBJ2-2; D remains unclear. This CDR3 is built from 15 residues. Trimming shortened V by 6 bases and J by 0 bases, and 11 bases separated the two germline ends. Germline V gene lookup returns CDR1 SGHVS and CDR2 FNYEAQ. The CDR3, as DNA: TGTGCCAGCAGGGCACAAACCGCGAACACCGGGGAGCTGTTTTTT. Its protein is CASRAQTANTGELFF.

The J gene is TRBJ2-7, the V gene TRBV14; weak D call: TRBD2 (5 bases). Germline V gene sequence: CDR1 SGHDN, CDR2 FVKESK. Between the trimmed V and J ends, which lost 0 bases and 7 bases, there was a span of 13 bases. The CDR3 runs to 14 residues. The CDR3 loop is CASSQEALAGEQYF. CDR3 in DNA: TGTGCCAGCAGCCAAGAGGCGCTAGCTGGTGAGCAGTACTTC.